The entry below describes one TCR beta chain. This clonotype was detected only a few times. The antigen it recognizes is unknown. Qualities for individual bases were not recorded, and no much larger clone is one base off. Sequencing took place on an Illumina NovaSeq 6000. TCRalpha and TCRbeta cDNA libraries were constructed by 5'RACE with constant-segment primers, with sample barcodes and unique molecular identifiers being introduced. RNA was extracted from every sample with Trizol reagent. Library amplification was performed in two PCR steps, and a second sample barcode and Illumina TruSeq adapters were introduced in the second step. Libraries were sequenced on an Illumina NovaSeq with 2 x 150 bp paired-end reads. In the source study's methods: Demultiplexing of reads and collapsing into UMI-guided consensus sequences were performed with migec v1.2.7. With mixcr v2.1.11, UMI consensuses were aligned to TRA and TRB V and J templates and assembled into clonotypes. Expanded or contracted clonotypes were those called significant by both edgeR and NoisET, with noise models trained on biological replicates. For edgeR calls, the cutoffs were a false discovery rate-adjusted p below 0.01 and a log2 fold-change threshold of 1. PCA with hierarchical clustering of max-normalized trajectories of the 1000 most abundant clonotypes was used as exploratory dynamics analysis. Separately sequenced CD4+ and CD8+ repertoires were used to assign the CD4 or CD8 phenotype of responding clones. TCRdb reprocessing: public reads trimmed at Q25 with fastp, clones called with MiXCR, in-frame beta chains kept. Every CDR3 protein is listed once, alongside the most common genes and DNA of its rows. TCRdb, rather than the study authors, made the V and J calls. The sample data list under 300,000 distinct CDR3 sequences, and over 15% of these were observed just once. 23% of the sample comes from the top ten.

Ficoll-Paque density gradient centrifugation was the method used to isolate PBMCs. The CDR3 sequence holds 16 residues, the cysteine and phenylalanine included. The CDR3 DNA has 48 bases and is translated from base 1. The CDR1 and CDR2 encoded by the germline V gene are SGHTA and FQGNSA. A distance of 21 bases separates the germline ends of V and J, which lose 7 bases and 4 bases respectively. This entry is derived from a study of T-cell memory formation after mild COVID-19 (dated by TCRdb to the early 2020s). Notes on the research overall: TCR sequence clusters from the two donors were largely donor specific. T-cell clones expanding and contracting after mild COVID-19 in two donors were tracked by longitudinal TCRalpha and TCRbeta repertoire sequencing. The cohort was made up of two young adult volunteers, one female and one male, who were previously healthy. Findings and caveats that apply to the study as a whole: Only two mild cases were covered by the study, and larger cohorts that include severe cases with pre-infection samples were considered necessary. Contracting CD4+ clones appeared mostly in the CM and EM memory subsets, whereas CD8+ clones were enriched in EMRA. SARS-CoV-2 specificity of the second-wave clones peaking on day 37 was not confirmed. The detection of some responding clones in pre-infection memory suggests that pre-existing cross-reactive memory T cells joined the SARS-CoV-2 response. Balanced CD4/CD8 phenotypes were observed for clones contracting from day 15 to 85, whereas a bias towards CD4+ was observed for a second wave of clones expanding from day 15 to 37.

Sequencing was done on a sample of PBMCs or a T cell subset sorted from them (not recorded which). The receptor's source is a man younger than 30 who had mild COVID-19 (a few samples of this study predate the infection). The sample titles of this study are shuffled in the database, so cell type and time point are left out; the donor was told from shared clones. In this chain, TRBV7-2 is recombined with TRBJ2-3; matching of 6 bases hints at TRBD1 as the D gene. The CDR3 region reads CASTAGRGHGADTQYF. The DNA is as follows: TGTGCCAGCACCGCCGGCCGGGGACACGGGGCAGATACGCAGTATTTT. Full variable domain (CDR3 extended with the reference TRBV7-2 and TRBJ2-3 proteins): GAGVSQSPSNKVTEKGKDVELRCDPISGHTALYWYRQSLGQGLEFLIYFQGNSAPDKSGLPSDRFSAERTGGSVSTLTIQRTQQEDSAVYLCASTAGRGHGADTQYFGPGTRLTVL.